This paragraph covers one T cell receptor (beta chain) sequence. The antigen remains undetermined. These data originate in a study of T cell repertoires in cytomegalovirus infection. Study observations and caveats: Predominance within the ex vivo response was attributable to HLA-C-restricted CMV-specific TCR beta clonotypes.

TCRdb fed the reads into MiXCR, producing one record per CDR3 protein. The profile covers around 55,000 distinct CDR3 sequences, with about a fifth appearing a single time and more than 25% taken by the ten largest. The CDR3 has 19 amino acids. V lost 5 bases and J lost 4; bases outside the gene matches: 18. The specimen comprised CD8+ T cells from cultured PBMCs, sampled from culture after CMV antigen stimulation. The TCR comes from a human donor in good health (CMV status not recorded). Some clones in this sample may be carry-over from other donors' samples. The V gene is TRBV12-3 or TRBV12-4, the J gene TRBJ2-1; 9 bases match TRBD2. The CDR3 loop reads CASSGTGTQGLATYNEQFF. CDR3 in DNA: TGTGCCAGCAGTGGGACCGGGACCCAAGGACTAGCGACATACAATGAGCAGTTCTTC.